This TCR beta chain stems from a study of T-cell reconstitution after alpha-beta-depleted transplantation in children. This clonotype was detected many times. The CDR3 has 13 residues. CDR1 SNHLY and CDR2 FYNNEI come from the germline V gene. The V and J ends lost 5 bases and 4 bases respectively, with 9 bases between them. Unique molecular identifiers were incorporated during preparation of the TCRbeta library. TCRdb used MiXCR to reprocess the PCR reads, holding one entry per CDR3 protein. This sample has 400,000 to 500,000 distinct CDR3 sequences, with approximately 10% found just once. This clonotype was sampled from a human donor who donated a stem cell graft to a child with acute myeloid leukemia. The chain combines TRBV2 with TRBJ2-1; D call uncertain. Sequenced material: PBMCs from the stem cell graft donor, taken from the stem cell graft. In nucleotides, the CDR3 is TGTGCCAGCAGTACAGAGAGTTACAATGAGCAGTTCTTC. It encodes CASSTESYNEQFF. Variable domain in full (rest from reference TRBV2 and TRBJ2-1): EPEVTQTPSHQVTQMGQEVILRCVPISNHLYFYWYRQILGQKVEFLVSFYNNEISEKSEIFDDQFSVERPDGSNFTLKIRSTKLEDSAMYFCASSTESYNEQFFGPGTRLTVL.